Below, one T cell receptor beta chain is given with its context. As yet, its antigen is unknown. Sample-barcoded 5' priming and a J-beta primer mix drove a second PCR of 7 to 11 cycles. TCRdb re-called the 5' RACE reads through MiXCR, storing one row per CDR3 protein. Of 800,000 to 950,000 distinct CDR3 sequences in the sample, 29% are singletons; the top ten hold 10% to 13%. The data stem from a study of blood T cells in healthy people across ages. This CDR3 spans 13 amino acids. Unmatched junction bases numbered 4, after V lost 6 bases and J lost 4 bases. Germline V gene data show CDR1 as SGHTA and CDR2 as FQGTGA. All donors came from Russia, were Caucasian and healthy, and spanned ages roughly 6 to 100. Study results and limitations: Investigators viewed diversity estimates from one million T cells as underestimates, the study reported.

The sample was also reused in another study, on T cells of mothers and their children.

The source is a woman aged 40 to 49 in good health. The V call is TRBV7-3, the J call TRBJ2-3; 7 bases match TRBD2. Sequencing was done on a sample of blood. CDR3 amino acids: CASSQSGADTQYF. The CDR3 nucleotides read TGTGCCAGCAGTCAAAGCGGGGCAGATACGCAGTATTTT.